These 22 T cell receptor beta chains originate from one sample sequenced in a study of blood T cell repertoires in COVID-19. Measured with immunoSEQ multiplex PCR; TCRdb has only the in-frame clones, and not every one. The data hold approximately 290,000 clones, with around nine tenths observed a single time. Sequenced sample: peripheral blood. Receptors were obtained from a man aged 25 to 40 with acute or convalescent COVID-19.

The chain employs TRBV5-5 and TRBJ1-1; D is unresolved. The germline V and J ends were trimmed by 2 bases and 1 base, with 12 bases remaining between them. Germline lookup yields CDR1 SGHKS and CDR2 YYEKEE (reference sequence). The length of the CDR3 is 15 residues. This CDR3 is CASSFQAGGNTEAFF. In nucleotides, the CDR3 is TGTGCCAGCAGCTTTCAGGCAGGTGGGAACACTGAAGCTTTCTTT.

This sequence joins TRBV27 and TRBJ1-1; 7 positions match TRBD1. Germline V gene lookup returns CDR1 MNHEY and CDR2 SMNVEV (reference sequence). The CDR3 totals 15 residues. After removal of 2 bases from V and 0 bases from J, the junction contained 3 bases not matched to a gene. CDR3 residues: CASSLGGGMNTEAFF. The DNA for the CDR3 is TGTGCCAGCAGTTTAGGAGGGGGCATGAACACTGAAGCTTTCTTT.

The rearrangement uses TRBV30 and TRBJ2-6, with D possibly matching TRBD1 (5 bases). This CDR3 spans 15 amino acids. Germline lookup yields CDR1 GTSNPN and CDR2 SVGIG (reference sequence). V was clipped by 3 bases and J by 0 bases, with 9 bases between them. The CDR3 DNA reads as TGTGCCTGGAGCACCAGGGTCTCTGGGGCCAACGTCCTGACTTTC. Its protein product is CAWSTRVSGANVLTF. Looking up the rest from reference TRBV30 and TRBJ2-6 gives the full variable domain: SQTIHQWPATLVQPVGSPLSLECTVEGTSNPNLYWYRQAAGRGLQLLFYSVGIGQISSEVPQNLSASRPQDRQFILSSKKLLLSDSGFYLCAWSTRVSGANVLTFGAGSRLTVL.

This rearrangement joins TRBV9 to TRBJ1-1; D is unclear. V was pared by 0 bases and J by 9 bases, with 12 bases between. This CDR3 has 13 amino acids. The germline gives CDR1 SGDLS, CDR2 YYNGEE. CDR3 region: CASSVVANPQAFF. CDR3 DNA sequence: TGTGCCAGCAGCGTAGTGGCAAACCCCCAAGCTTTCTTT.

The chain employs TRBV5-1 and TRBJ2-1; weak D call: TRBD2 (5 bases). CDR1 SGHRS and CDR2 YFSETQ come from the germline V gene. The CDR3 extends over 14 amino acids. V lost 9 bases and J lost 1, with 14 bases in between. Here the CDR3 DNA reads TGCGCCACCGGCGTGGGGAGATCCTACAATGAGCAGTTCTTC. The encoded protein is CATGVGRSYNEQFF.

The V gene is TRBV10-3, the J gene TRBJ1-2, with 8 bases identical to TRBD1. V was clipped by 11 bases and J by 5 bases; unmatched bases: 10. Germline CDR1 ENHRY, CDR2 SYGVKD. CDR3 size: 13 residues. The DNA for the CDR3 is TGTGCCTCCCAGGGGGCGCTTAGTTATGGCTACACCTTC. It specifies CASQGALSYGYTF.

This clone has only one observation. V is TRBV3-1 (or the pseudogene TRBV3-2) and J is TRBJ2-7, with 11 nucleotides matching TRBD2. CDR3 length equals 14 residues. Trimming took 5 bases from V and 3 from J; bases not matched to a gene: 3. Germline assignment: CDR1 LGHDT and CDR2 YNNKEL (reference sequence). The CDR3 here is CASSDGTSGYEQYF. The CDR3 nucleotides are TGTGCCAGCAGCGACGGGACTAGCGGCTACGAGCAGTACTTC.

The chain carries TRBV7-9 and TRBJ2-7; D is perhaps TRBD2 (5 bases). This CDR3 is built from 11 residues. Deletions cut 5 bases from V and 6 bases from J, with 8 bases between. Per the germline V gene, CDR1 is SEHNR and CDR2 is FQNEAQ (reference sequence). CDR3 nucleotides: TGTGCCAGCAGCCCCGGACTCGAGCAGTACTTC. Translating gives CASSPGLEQYF.

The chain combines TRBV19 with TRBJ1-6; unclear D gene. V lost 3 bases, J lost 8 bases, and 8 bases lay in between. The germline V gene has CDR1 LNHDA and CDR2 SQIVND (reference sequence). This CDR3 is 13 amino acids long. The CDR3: CASSILQDSPLHF. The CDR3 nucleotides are TGTGCCAGTAGTATTCTTCAGGATTCACCCCTCCACTTT.

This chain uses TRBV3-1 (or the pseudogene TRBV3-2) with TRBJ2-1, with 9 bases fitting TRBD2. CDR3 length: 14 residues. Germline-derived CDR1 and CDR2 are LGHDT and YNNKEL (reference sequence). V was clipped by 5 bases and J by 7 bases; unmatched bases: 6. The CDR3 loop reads CASSARTSVNEQFF. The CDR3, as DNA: TGTGCCAGCAGCGCCCGGACTAGCGTGAATGAGCAGTTCTTC.

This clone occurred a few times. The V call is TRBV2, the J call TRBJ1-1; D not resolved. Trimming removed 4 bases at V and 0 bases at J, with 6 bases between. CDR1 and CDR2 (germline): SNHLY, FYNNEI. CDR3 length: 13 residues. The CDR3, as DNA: TGTGCCAGCAGTGTGGGCGTGAACACTGAAGCTTTCTTT. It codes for CASSVGVNTEAFF.

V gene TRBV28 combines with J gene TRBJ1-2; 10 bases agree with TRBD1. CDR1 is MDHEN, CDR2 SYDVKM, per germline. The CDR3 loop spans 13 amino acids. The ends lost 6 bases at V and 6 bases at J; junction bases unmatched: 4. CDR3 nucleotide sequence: TGTGCCAGCAGCAGGGACAGGGGACATGGCTACACCTTC. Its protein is CASSRDRGHGYTF.

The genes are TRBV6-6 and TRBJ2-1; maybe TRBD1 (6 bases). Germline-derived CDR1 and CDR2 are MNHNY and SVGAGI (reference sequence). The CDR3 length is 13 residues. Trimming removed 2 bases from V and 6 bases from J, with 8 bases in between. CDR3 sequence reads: CASSYNRVNEQFF. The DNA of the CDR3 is TGTGCCAGCAGTTACAACAGGGTCAATGAGCAGTTCTTC.

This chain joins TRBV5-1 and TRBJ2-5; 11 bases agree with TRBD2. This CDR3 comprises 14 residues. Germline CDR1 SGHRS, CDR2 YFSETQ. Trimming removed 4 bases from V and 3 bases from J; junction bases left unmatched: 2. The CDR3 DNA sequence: TGCGCCAGCAGCCCGACTAGCGGGAAAGAGACCCAGTACTTC. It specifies CASSPTSGKETQYF.

For the CDR3, the DNA is TGTGCCAGCAGAGAACAGAGTAACACTGAAGCTTTCTTT. Translation: CASREQSNTEAFF. This chain connects TRBV3-1 (or the pseudogene TRBV3-2) to TRBJ1-1; D uncertain. The CDR3 consists of 13 residues. Between the trimmed V and J ends, which lost 6 bases and 2 bases, there was a span of 10 bases. Germline CDR1 reads LGHDT; CDR2 reads YNNKEL (reference sequence).

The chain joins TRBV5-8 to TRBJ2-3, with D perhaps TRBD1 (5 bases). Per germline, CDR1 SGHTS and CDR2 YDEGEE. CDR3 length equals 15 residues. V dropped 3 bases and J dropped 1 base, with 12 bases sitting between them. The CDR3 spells CASSSTVSGTDTQYF. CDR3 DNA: TGTGCCAGCAGCTCGACAGTCTCAGGCACAGATACGCAGTATTTT.

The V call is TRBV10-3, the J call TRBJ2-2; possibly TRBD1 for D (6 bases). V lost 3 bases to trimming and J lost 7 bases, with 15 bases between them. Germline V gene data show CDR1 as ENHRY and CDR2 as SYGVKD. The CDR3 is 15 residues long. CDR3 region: CAISDHNRVVGELFF. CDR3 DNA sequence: TGTGCCATCAGTGATCATAACAGGGTAGTCGGGGAGCTGTTTTTT.

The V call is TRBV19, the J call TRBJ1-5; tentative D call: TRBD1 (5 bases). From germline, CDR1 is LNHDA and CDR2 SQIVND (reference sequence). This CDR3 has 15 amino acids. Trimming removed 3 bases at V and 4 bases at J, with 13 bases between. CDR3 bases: TGTGCCAGTAGTATTTCGATGGGGGGTAATCAGCCCCAGCATTTT. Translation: CASSISMGGNQPQHF.

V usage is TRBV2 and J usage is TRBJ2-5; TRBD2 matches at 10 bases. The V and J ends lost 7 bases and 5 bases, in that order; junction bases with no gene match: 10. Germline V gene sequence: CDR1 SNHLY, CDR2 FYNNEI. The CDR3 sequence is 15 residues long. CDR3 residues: CASTVRTSGVETQYF. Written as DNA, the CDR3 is TGTGCCAGCACCGTACGGACTAGCGGTGTGGAGACCCAGTACTTC.

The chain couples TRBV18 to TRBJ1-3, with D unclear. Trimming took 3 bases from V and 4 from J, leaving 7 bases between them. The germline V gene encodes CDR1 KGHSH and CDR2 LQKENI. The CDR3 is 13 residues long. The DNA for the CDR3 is TGTGCCAGCTCACCCGGTCCCGGAAACACCATATATTTT. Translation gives CASSPGPGNTIYF.

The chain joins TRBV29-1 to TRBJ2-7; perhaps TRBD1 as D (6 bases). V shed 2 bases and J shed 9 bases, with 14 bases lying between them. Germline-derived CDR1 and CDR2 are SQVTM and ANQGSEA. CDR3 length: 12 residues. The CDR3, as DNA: TGCAGCGTTGAAACAGGGCGCAATGTGCAGTACTTC. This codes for CSVETGRNVQYF.

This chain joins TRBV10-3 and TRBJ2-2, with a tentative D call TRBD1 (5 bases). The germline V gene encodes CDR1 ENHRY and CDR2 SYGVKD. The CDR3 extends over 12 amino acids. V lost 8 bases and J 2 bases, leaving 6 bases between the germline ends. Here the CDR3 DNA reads TGTGCCATCCAGGGAAACACCGGGGAGCTGTTTTTT. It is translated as CAIQGNTGELFF.